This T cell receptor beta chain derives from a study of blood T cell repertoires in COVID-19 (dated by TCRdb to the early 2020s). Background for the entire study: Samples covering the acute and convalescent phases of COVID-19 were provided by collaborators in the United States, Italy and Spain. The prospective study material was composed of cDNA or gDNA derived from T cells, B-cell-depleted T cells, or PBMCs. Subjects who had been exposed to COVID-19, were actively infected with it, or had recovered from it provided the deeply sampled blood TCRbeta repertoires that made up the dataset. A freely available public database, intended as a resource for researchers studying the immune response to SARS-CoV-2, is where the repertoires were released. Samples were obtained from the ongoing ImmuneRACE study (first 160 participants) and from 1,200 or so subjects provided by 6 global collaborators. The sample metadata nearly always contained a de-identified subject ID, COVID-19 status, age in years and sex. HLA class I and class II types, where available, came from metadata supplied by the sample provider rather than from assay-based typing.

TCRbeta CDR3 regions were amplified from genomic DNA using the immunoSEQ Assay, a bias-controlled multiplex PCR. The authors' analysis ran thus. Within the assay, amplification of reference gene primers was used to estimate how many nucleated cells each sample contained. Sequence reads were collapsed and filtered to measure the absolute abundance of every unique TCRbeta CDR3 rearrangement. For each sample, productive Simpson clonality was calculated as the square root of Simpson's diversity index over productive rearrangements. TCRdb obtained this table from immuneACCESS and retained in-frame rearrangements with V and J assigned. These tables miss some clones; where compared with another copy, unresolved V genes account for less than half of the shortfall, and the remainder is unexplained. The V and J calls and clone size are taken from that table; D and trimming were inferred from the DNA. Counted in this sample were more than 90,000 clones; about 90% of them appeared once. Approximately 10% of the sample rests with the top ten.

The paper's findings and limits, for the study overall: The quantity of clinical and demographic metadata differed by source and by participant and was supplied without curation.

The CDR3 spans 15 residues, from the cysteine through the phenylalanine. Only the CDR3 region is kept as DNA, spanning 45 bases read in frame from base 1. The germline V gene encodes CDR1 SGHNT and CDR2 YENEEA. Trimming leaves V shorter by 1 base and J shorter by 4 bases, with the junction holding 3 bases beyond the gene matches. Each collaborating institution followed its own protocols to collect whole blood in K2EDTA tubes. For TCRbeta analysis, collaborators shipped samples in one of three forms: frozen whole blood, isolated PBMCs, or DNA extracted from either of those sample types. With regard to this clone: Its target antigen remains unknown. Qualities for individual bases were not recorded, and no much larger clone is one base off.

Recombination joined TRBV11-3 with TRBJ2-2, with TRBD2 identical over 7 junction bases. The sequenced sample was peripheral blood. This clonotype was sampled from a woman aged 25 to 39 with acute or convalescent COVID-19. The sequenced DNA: TGTGCCAGCAGCTTAGTTCGCGGGGGCACCGGGGAGCTGTTTTTT. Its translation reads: CASSLVRGGTGELFF.